These T cell receptor beta chains were read from a single sample in a study of T cell responses to AZD1222 COVID-19 vaccine. The repertoire was sequenced with immunoSEQ multiplex PCR; TCRdb's copy has only in-frame clones and lacks some. The table includes over 90,000 clones, about 90% detected once. Sequencing was performed on peripheral blood, taken on day 0 of AZD1222 vaccination. These receptors were obtained from an adult in good health. Each CDR3 is given with its conserved first and last residue. The order of the fields is D gene, clone size, V gene, J gene, CDR3 protein, CDR3 DNA. D genes are given only for firm matches. Not all rows give a size; the values are once, few, many and, for expanded clones, a class.

d_gene: TRBD1; abundance: .; v_gene: TRBV29-1; j_gene: TRBJ2-7; CDR3aa: CSGWTGVEQYF; CDR3nt: TGCAGCGGTTGGACAGGGGTCGAGCAGTACTTC
d_gene: TRBD1; abundance: once; v_gene: TRBV27; j_gene: TRBJ2-4; CDR3aa: CASRRGQGLLAKNIQYF; CDR3nt: TGTGCCAGCAGAAGGGGACAGGGACTTTTAGCCAAAAACATTCAGTACTTC
d_gene: .; abundance: once; v_gene: TRBV27; j_gene: TRBJ2-1; CDR3aa: CASSSTISSYNEQFF; CDR3nt: TGTGCCAGCAGTTCAACGATCAGCTCCTACAATGAGCAGTTCTTC
d_gene: .; abundance: .; v_gene: TRBV11-2; j_gene: TRBJ2-5; CDR3aa: CASSFGGTTQYF; CDR3nt: TGTGCCAGCAGCTTTGGCGGGACTACCCAGTACTTC
d_gene: .; abundance: .; v_gene: TRBV7-2; j_gene: TRBJ2-7; CDR3aa: CASSSGVPQLEQYF; CDR3nt: TGTGCCAGCAGCTCAGGAGTCCCACAATTGGAGCAGTACTTC
d_gene: .; abundance: .; v_gene: TRBV15; j_gene: TRBJ1-5; CDR3aa: CATSTYSDQPQHF; CDR3nt: TGTGCCACCAGCACTTATTCCGATCAGCCCCAGCATTTT
d_gene: TRBD1; abundance: .; v_gene: TRBV7-8; j_gene: TRBJ1-2; CDR3aa: CASSLDTVWAGGREGYTF; CDR3nt: TGTGCCAGCAGCTTAGATACTGTTTGGGCAGGGGGCAGGGAGGGCTACACCTTC
d_gene: .; abundance: .; v_gene: TRBV6-2/TRBV6-3; j_gene: TRBJ1-2; CDR3aa: CASSFDLNYGYTF; CDR3nt: TGTGCCAGCAGTTTTGACTTGAACTATGGCTACACCTTC
d_gene: .; abundance: .; v_gene: TRBV6-2/TRBV6-3; j_gene: TRBJ2-5; CDR3aa: CASSSGASGETQYF; CDR3nt: TGTGCCAGCAGTTCTGGCGCTTCGGGAGAGACCCAGTACTTC
d_gene: TRBD2; abundance: .; v_gene: TRBV2; j_gene: TRBJ2-1; CDR3aa: CASGGLAVIYNEQFF; CDR3nt: TGTGCCAGCGGGGGACTAGCGGTTATTTACAATGAGCAGTTCTTC
d_gene: .; abundance: .; v_gene: TRBV27; j_gene: TRBJ1-4; CDR3aa: CASSPFYQQGPNEKLFF; CDR3nt: TGTGCCAGCAGCCCCTTCTATCAGCAGGGACCTAATGAAAAACTGTTTTTT
d_gene: .; abundance: .; v_gene: TRBV19; j_gene: TRBJ2-5; CDR3aa: CASNDRLRETQYF; CDR3nt: TGTGCCAGTAACGATCGCCTAAGGGAGACCCAGTACTTC
d_gene: TRBD1; abundance: .; v_gene: TRBV19; j_gene: TRBJ1-1; CDR3aa: CASTAGTGRVF; CDR3nt: TGTGCCAGTACCGCTGGGACAGGGAGAGTCTTT
d_gene: .; abundance: once; v_gene: TRBV28; j_gene: TRBJ1-2; CDR3aa: CASSGHSGNDGYTF; CDR3nt: TGTGCCAGCAGCGGACACTCTGGAAATGATGGCTACACCTTC
d_gene: TRBD1; abundance: .; v_gene: TRBV10-1; j_gene: TRBJ2-2; CDR3aa: CASSGTDEVGELFF; CDR3nt: TGCGCCAGCAGCGGGACAGATGAGGTGGGGGAGCTGTTTTTT
d_gene: TRBD2; abundance: once; v_gene: TRBV7-9; j_gene: TRBJ2-5; CDR3aa: CASSLGGSETQYF; CDR3nt: TGTGCCAGCAGCCTGGGGGGGTCGGAGACCCAGTACTTC
d_gene: TRBD1; abundance: .; v_gene: TRBV6-5; j_gene: TRBJ2-7; CDR3aa: CASRVDRGSYEQYF; CDR3nt: TGTGCCAGCAGGGTGGACAGGGGGTCCTACGAGCAGTACTTC
d_gene: .; abundance: few; v_gene: TRBV29-1; j_gene: TRBJ2-3; CDR3aa: CSVEGSDSTDTQYF; CDR3nt: TGCAGCGTTGAAGGGAGCGACAGCACAGATACGCAGTATTTT
d_gene: .; abundance: .; v_gene: TRBV24-1; j_gene: TRBJ1-4; CDR3aa: CATSDLWGEKLFF; CDR3nt: TGTGCCACCAGTGACCTCTGGGGCGAAAAACTGTTTTTT
d_gene: .; abundance: .; v_gene: TRBV28; j_gene: TRBJ1-5; CDR3aa: CASGQIGGQPQHF; CDR3nt: TGTGCCAGCGGTCAGATTGGGGGTCAGCCCCAGCATTTT
d_gene: .; abundance: .; v_gene: TRBV12-2; j_gene: TRBJ1-5; CDR3aa: CASRLVGGERCNQPQHF; CDR3nt: TGTGCAAGTCGCTTAGTCGGAGGAGAGAGGTGCAATCAGCCCCAGCATTTT
d_gene: TRBD2; abundance: .; v_gene: TRBV30; j_gene: TRBJ2-1; CDR3aa: CAWSPGLAGFNEQFF; CDR3nt: TGTGCCTGGAGTCCAGGACTAGCGGGATTTAATGAGCAGTTCTTC
d_gene: .; abundance: .; v_gene: TRBV18; j_gene: TRBJ1-3; CDR3aa: CASSPGTTSGNTIYF; CDR3nt: TGTGCCAGCTCACCTGGGACGACCTCTGGAAACACCATATATTTT
d_gene: .; abundance: .; v_gene: TRBV19; j_gene: TRBJ1-2; CDR3aa: CASSIGDIANYGYTF; CDR3nt: TGTGCCAGTAGTATAGGGGACATTGCTAACTATGGCTACACCTTC
d_gene: .; abundance: .; v_gene: TRBV15; j_gene: TRBJ2-7; CDR3aa: CATSRGWTDEEQYF; CDR3nt: TGTGCCACCAGCAGAGGATGGACGGACGAGGAGCAGTACTTC
d_gene: .; abundance: .; v_gene: TRBV5-1; j_gene: TRBJ1-5; CDR3aa: CASSLDVGENQPQHF; CDR3nt: TGCGCCAGCAGCTTGGATGTGGGAGAAAATCAGCCCCAGCATTTT
d_gene: TRBD1; abundance: .; v_gene: TRBV10-2; j_gene: TRBJ1-3; CDR3aa: CASSPTGMRNTIYF; CDR3nt: TGCGCCAGCAGCCCGACAGGGATGAGAAACACCATATATTTT
d_gene: .; abundance: .; v_gene: TRBV27; j_gene: TRBJ1-6; CDR3aa: CASSSDPRNSPLHF; CDR3nt: TGTGCCAGCAGTTCCGACCCGAGGAATTCACCCCTCCACTTT
d_gene: .; abundance: .; v_gene: TRBV5-4; j_gene: TRBJ1-1; CDR3aa: CASRPLGAFF; CDR3nt: TGTGCCAGCAGGCCCCTGGGGGCTTTCTTT
d_gene: .; abundance: .; v_gene: TRBV6-5; j_gene: TRBJ1-1; CDR3aa: CASSYTEALEAFF; CDR3nt: TGTGCCAGCAGTTACACAGAAGCCCTTGAAGCTTTCTTT
d_gene: TRBD2; abundance: .; v_gene: TRBV5-1; j_gene: TRBJ2-1; CDR3aa: CASRLADGRNEQFF; CDR3nt: TGCGCCAGCCGACTAGCGGACGGCAGGAATGAGCAGTTCTTC
d_gene: .; abundance: .; v_gene: TRBV10-3; j_gene: TRBJ1-2; CDR3aa: CAISVGGDYGYTF; CDR3nt: TGTGCCATCAGTGTCGGCGGGGACTATGGCTACACCTTC
d_gene: .; abundance: once; v_gene: TRBV19; j_gene: TRBJ2-3; CDR3aa: CASSIVGGLYTDTQYF; CDR3nt: TGTGCCAGTAGTATAGTCGGGGGCCTATACACAGATACGCAGTATTTT
d_gene: TRBD1; abundance: .; v_gene: TRBV7-7; j_gene: TRBJ2-7; CDR3aa: CASSLAPGGPYEQYF; CDR3nt: TGTGCTAGCAGCTTAGCGCCAGGGGGCCCCTACGAGCAGTACTTC
d_gene: .; abundance: .; v_gene: TRBV9; j_gene: TRBJ1-1; CDR3aa: CASSGAGVNTEAFF; CDR3nt: TGTGCCAGCAGCGGCGCAGGGGTTAACACTGAAGCTTTCTTT
d_gene: .; abundance: .; v_gene: TRBV19; j_gene: TRBJ2-7; CDR3aa: CASRVSLSGLYEQYF; CDR3nt: TGTGCCAGTAGGGTCTCCCTCAGCGGGCTCTACGAGCAGTACTTC
d_gene: TRBD1; abundance: .; v_gene: TRBV15; j_gene: TRBJ1-6; CDR3aa: CATRGQGDSPLHF; CDR3nt: TGTGCCACCAGGGGACAGGGCGATTCACCCCTCCACTTT
d_gene: TRBD1; abundance: once; v_gene: TRBV6-2/TRBV6-3; j_gene: TRBJ1-5; CDR3aa: CASSYDRGINQPQHF; CDR3nt: TGTGCCAGCAGTTACGACAGGGGCATCAATCAGCCCCAGCATTTT
d_gene: .; abundance: .; v_gene: TRBV30; j_gene: TRBJ2-3; CDR3aa: CAWRANTDTQYF; CDR3nt: TGTGCCTGGAGAGCTAACACAGATACGCAGTATTTT
d_gene: .; abundance: .; v_gene: TRBV5-4; j_gene: TRBJ2-2; CDR3aa: CASRGRENTGELFF; CDR3nt: TGTGCCAGCAGGGGGCGGGAGAACACCGGGGAGCTGTTTTTT
d_gene: .; abundance: .; v_gene: TRBV6-5; j_gene: TRBJ1-2; CDR3aa: CASSYSTGYGYTF; CDR3nt: TGTGCCAGCAGTTATTCTACAGGGTATGGCTACACCTTC
d_gene: .; abundance: .; v_gene: TRBV5-1; j_gene: TRBJ1-2; CDR3aa: CASSWEITGGYTF; CDR3nt: TGCGCCAGCAGCTGGGAGATCACTGGTGGCTACACCTTC
d_gene: .; abundance: .; v_gene: TRBV19; j_gene: TRBJ2-5; CDR3aa: CASSPGNINQETQYF; CDR3nt: TGTGCCAGTAGCCCTGGGAATATAAACCAAGAGACCCAGTACTTC
d_gene: .; abundance: .; v_gene: TRBV6-6; j_gene: TRBJ2-3; CDR3aa: CASRYEGRETDTQYF; CDR3nt: TGTGCCAGCAGGTACGAGGGCAGAGAGACAGATACGCAGTATTTT
d_gene: .; abundance: .; v_gene: TRBV27; j_gene: TRBJ1-4; CDR3aa: CASSFRPYGVEDEKLFF; CDR3nt: TGTGCCAGCAGTTTTAGGCCTTATGGAGTAGAGGATGAAAAACTGTTTTTT
d_gene: .; abundance: few; v_gene: TRBV18; j_gene: TRBJ2-7; CDR3aa: CASSPRGSEGEQYF; CDR3nt: TGTGCCAGCTCACCTCGGGGTTCCGAGGGGGAGCAGTACTTC
d_gene: .; abundance: .; v_gene: TRBV18; j_gene: TRBJ1-1; CDR3aa: CASSPTPENTEAFF; CDR3nt: TGTGCCAGCTCACCGACTCCAGAGAACACTGAAGCTTTCTTT
d_gene: .; abundance: .; v_gene: TRBV14; j_gene: TRBJ2-7; CDR3aa: CASSPRFLHEQYF; CDR3nt: TGTGCCAGCAGTCCAAGGTTCCTTCACGAGCAGTACTTC
d_gene: TRBD2; abundance: .; v_gene: TRBV5-4; j_gene: TRBJ2-5; CDR3aa: CASSQAGPQETQYF; CDR3nt: TGTGCCAGCAGCCAAGCGGGGCCCCAAGAGACCCAGTACTTC
d_gene: .; abundance: once; v_gene: TRBV5-1; j_gene: TRBJ1-1; CDR3aa: CASSGSSSSTEAFF; CDR3nt: TGCGCCAGCAGCGGTAGCTCTAGTAGCACTGAAGCTTTCTTT
d_gene: TRBD1; abundance: .; v_gene: TRBV6-2/TRBV6-3; j_gene: TRBJ2-1; CDR3aa: CASSSSGQGWQFF; CDR3nt: TGTGCCAGCAGTTCCTCGGGACAGGGCTGGCAGTTCTTC
d_gene: TRBD1; abundance: .; v_gene: TRBV7-2; j_gene: TRBJ2-5; CDR3aa: CASSLVSGQVSQETQYF; CDR3nt: TGTGCCAGCAGCTTAGTCTCGGGACAGGTATCGCAGGAGACCCAGTACTTC
d_gene: .; abundance: .; v_gene: TRBV19; j_gene: TRBJ2-1; CDR3aa: CASSLTGYNEQFF; CDR3nt: TGTGCCAGTAGTCTTACAGGCTACAATGAGCAGTTCTTC
d_gene: .; abundance: .; v_gene: TRBV4-1; j_gene: TRBJ1-1; CDR3aa: CASRGLLRNTEAFF; CDR3nt: TGCGCCAGCAGGGGATTACTGAGGAACACTGAAGCTTTCTTT
d_gene: .; abundance: few; v_gene: TRBV6-2/TRBV6-3; j_gene: TRBJ2-7; CDR3aa: CASSYSRDIHEQYF; CDR3nt: TGTGCCAGCAGTTACTCTAGGGACATACACGAGCAGTACTTC
d_gene: TRBD2; abundance: .; v_gene: TRBV7-2; j_gene: TRBJ2-7; CDR3aa: CASSLAASGSYEQYF; CDR3nt: TGTGCCAGCAGCTTAGCGGCTAGCGGGTCCTACGAGCAGTACTTC
d_gene: .; abundance: .; v_gene: TRBV18; j_gene: TRBJ2-1; CDR3aa: CASSPDTGRTNEQFF; CDR3nt: TGTGCCAGCTCACCGGACACAGGCAGGACCAATGAGCAGTTCTTC